This T cell receptor beta chain originates from a study of blood T cell repertoires in COVID-19. In the study overall: Samples taken during acute and convalescent COVID-19 were collected in the United States, Italy and Spain. Nucleic acid was either cDNA or gDNA, and it came from T cells, B-cell-depleted T cells, or PBMCs.

Per the original methods: Quantification of nucleated cells was approximated via reference gene primer amplification. The protocol was immunoSEQ multiplex PCR, while the TCRdb copy is restricted to in-frame clones and leaves out a portion. The V and J calls and clone size come from that table; D and trimming were worked out from the DNA. The table includes about 100,000 clones, about 80% detected once. J was trimmed by 6 bases and V by 1 base; bases with no gene match: 2. Looked up from germline, CDR1 is SGHDN and CDR2 is FVKESK. The CDR3 covers 15 residues. This clonotype was obtained from a man aged 70 or older with active or convalescent COVID-19. This chain uses TRBV14 with TRBJ2-2, with TRBD2 matching 10 bases. The sample consisted of peripheral blood. The CDR3 spells CASSQALAGAGELFF. CDR3 DNA: TGTGCCAGCAGCCAAGCCCTAGCGGGAGCCGGGGAGCTGTTTTTT.